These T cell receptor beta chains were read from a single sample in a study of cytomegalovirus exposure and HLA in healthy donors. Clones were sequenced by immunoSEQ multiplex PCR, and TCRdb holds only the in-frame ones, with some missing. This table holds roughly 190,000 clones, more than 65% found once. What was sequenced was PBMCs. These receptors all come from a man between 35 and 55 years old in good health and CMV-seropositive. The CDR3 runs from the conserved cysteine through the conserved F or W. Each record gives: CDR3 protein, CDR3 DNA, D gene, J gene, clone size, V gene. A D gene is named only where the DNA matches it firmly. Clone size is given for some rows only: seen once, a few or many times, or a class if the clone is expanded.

cdr3_aa: CASSHRRGIRETQYF
cdr3_nt: TGTGCCAGCAGTCATCGCAGGGGGATAAGGGAGACCCAGTACTTC
d_call: TRBD1
j_call: TRBJ2-5
clone_size: .
v_call: TRBV28

cdr3_aa: CASSLLDRTTSNQPQHF
cdr3_nt: TGTGCCAGCAGCCTCCTGGACAGGACCACTAGCAATCAGCCCCAGCATTTT
d_call: TRBD1
j_call: TRBJ1-5
clone_size: .
v_call: TRBV7-8

cdr3_aa: CASSLGEGFHEQYF
cdr3_nt: TGTGCCAGCAGCTTAGGCGAGGGATTCCACGAGCAGTACTTC
d_call: .
j_call: TRBJ2-7
clone_size: .
v_call: TRBV7-9

cdr3_aa: CASSLRTGDANEQFF
cdr3_nt: TGTGCCAGCAGTCTCCGGACAGGGGATGCAAATGAGCAGTTCTTC
d_call: TRBD1
j_call: TRBJ2-1
clone_size: .
v_call: TRBV27

cdr3_aa: CASSPRPSGSSYNEQFF
cdr3_nt: TGTGCCAGCAGCCCACGTCCTAGCGGCAGCTCCTACAATGAGCAGTTCTTC
d_call: TRBD2
j_call: TRBJ2-1
clone_size: .
v_call: TRBV7-9

cdr3_aa: CASSPGLAGGPTYEQYF
cdr3_nt: TGTGCCAGCAGCCCCGGACTAGCGGGAGGGCCCACCTACGAGCAGTACTTC
d_call: TRBD2
j_call: TRBJ2-7
clone_size: .
v_call: TRBV7-3

cdr3_aa: CASSYSISGNHEQYF
cdr3_nt: TGTGCCAGCAGTTACTCGATATCAGGGAACCACGAGCAGTACTTC
d_call: .
j_call: TRBJ2-7
clone_size: .
v_call: TRBV6-5

cdr3_aa: CASSDTGGIQPLHF
cdr3_nt: TGTGCCAGCAGCGACACAGGGGGAATTCAACCCCTCCACTTT
d_call: TRBD1
j_call: TRBJ1-6
clone_size: .
v_call: TRBV9

cdr3_aa: CASSQWRGETQYF
cdr3_nt: TGCGCCAGCAGCCAATGGAGGGGAGAGACCCAGTACTTC
d_call: .
j_call: TRBJ2-5
clone_size: .
v_call: TRBV4-1

cdr3_aa: CASSEATGAVEQYF
cdr3_nt: TGTGCCAGCAGTGAAGCGACAGGGGCGGTCGAGCAGTACTTC
d_call: TRBD1
j_call: TRBJ2-7
clone_size: .
v_call: TRBV2

cdr3_aa: CASSEPLVRMNTEAFF
cdr3_nt: TGTGCCAGCAGTGAACCGCTGGTGCGGATGAACACTGAAGCTTTCTTT
d_call: .
j_call: TRBJ1-1
clone_size: .
v_call: TRBV28

cdr3_aa: CASSAAGLQETQYF
cdr3_nt: TGTGCCAGCAGCGCCGCGGGGCTACAAGAGACCCAGTACTTC
d_call: .
j_call: TRBJ2-5
clone_size: .
v_call: TRBV7-2

cdr3_aa: CASSYRGEKLFF
cdr3_nt: TGTGCCAGCAGTTATAGGGGGGAAAAACTGTTTTTT
d_call: .
j_call: TRBJ1-4
clone_size: .
v_call: TRBV28

cdr3_aa: CAISESGLGQETQYF
cdr3_nt: TGTGCCATCAGTGAGTCGGGACTAGGTCAAGAGACCCAGTACTTC
d_call: TRBD2
j_call: TRBJ2-5
clone_size: .
v_call: TRBV10-3

cdr3_aa: CASRGQGGNQPQHF
cdr3_nt: TGTGCCAGCAGAGGACAGGGGGGCAATCAGCCCCAGCATTTT
d_call: TRBD1
j_call: TRBJ1-5
clone_size: once
v_call: TRBV6-1

cdr3_aa: CSAEGFRYQETQYF
cdr3_nt: TGCAGCGCCGAGGGTTTTCGGTACCAAGAGACCCAGTACTTC
d_call: .
j_call: TRBJ2-5
clone_size: once
v_call: TRBV29-1

cdr3_aa: CASSLLGRDTNTGELFF
cdr3_nt: TGTGCCAGCAGTTTATTGGGAAGGGACACAAACACCGGGGAGCTGTTTTTT
d_call: .
j_call: TRBJ2-2
clone_size: .
v_call: TRBV27

cdr3_aa: CASSTQRGGQETQYF
cdr3_nt: TGTGCCAGCAGCACACAGCGGGGGGGCCAAGAGACCCAGTACTTC
d_call: TRBD2
j_call: TRBJ2-5
clone_size: .
v_call: TRBV11-2

cdr3_aa: CASSGQGSYNEQFF
cdr3_nt: TGTGCCAGCAGTGGACAGGGATCCTACAATGAGCAGTTCTTC
d_call: TRBD1
j_call: TRBJ2-1
clone_size: .
v_call: TRBV11-1

cdr3_aa: CASSYSIGGNQPQHF
cdr3_nt: TGTGCCAGCAGTTATTCCATCGGGGGCAATCAGCCCCAGCATTTT
d_call: .
j_call: TRBJ1-5
clone_size: few
v_call: TRBV27

cdr3_aa: CASLRRVGSPLHF
cdr3_nt: TGTGCCAGCCTGCGCAGGGTGGGTTCACCCCTCCACTTT
d_call: .
j_call: TRBJ1-6
clone_size: .
v_call: TRBV27

cdr3_aa: CASSYGGGYNEQFF
cdr3_nt: TGTGCCAGCAGCTACGGGGGAGGCTACAATGAGCAGTTCTTC
d_call: .
j_call: TRBJ2-1
clone_size: few
v_call: TRBV5-6

cdr3_aa: CASSPTWGSGSKTQYF
cdr3_nt: TGTGCCAGCAGTCCAACCTGGGGAAGCGGGAGCAAGACCCAGTACTTC
d_call: TRBD2
j_call: TRBJ2-5
clone_size: once
v_call: TRBV27

cdr3_aa: CASTLGTLNYGYTF
cdr3_nt: TGTGCCAGCACCCTGGGGACACTTAACTATGGCTACACCTTC
d_call: .
j_call: TRBJ1-2
clone_size: .
v_call: TRBV28

cdr3_aa: CASSLDGGRTETQYF
cdr3_nt: TGTGCCAGCAGCTTGGATGGCGGGAGGACGGAGACCCAGTACTTC
d_call: TRBD2
j_call: TRBJ2-5
clone_size: .
v_call: TRBV7-9

cdr3_aa: CASSTGGGDTQYF
cdr3_nt: TGCGCCAGCAGTACAGGGGGCGGAGATACGCAGTATTTT
d_call: TRBD1
j_call: TRBJ2-3
clone_size: few
v_call: TRBV10-2